This paragraph covers one TCR beta chain sequence. This clone's antigen is unknown. No much larger clone exists at a distance of one base, and base qualities are not known. CDR1 and CDR2, per the germline V gene, are SGHTS and YDEGEE. Taken from cysteine to phenylalanine, the CDR3 has 15 residues. Only the CDR3 region is kept as DNA, spanning 45 bases read in frame from base 1. V was cut back by 2 bases and J by 7 bases, leaving a gap of 15 bases between them. TCRbeta CDR3 regions were amplified from genomic DNA by means of the immunoSEQ Assay, a bias-controlled multiplex PCR. Concerning the study's data processing: The number of nucleated cells in each sample was estimated by amplification of reference gene primers within the assay. To quantify the absolute abundance of each unique TCRbeta CDR3 rearrangement, sequence reads were collapsed and filtered. For each sample, productive Simpson clonality was calculated by taking the square root of Simpson's diversity index across productive rearrangements. TCRdb's version of the immuneACCESS table is confined to in-frame rearrangements and falls short of the full clone set. An unresolved V gene accounts for under half of the shortfall where checked; the remainder is of unknown origin. V and J calls and clone size are given by that table; D and trimming were obtained from the DNA. Within this sample are 200,000 to 250,000 clones, with about nine tenths of them counted one time only. The top ten clones comprise 2.5% to 3% of the sample.

Each collaborating institution followed its own protocols to collect whole blood in K2EDTA tubes. Collaborator samples were shipped for TCRbeta analysis as frozen whole blood, isolated PBMCs, or DNA extracted from either sample type. This specimen belongs to a study of blood T cell repertoires in COVID-19 (dated by TCRdb to the early 2020s). At the level of the whole study: Collaborator samples came from the United States, Italy and Spain and covered acute and convalescent phases of COVID-19. The samples were drawn from the first 160 participants of the ongoing ImmuneRACE study and from 1,254 subjects provided by 6 global collaborators. A de-identified subject ID, COVID-19 status, age in years and sex were almost always included in the sample metadata. A freely available public database, intended as a resource for researchers studying the immune response to SARS-CoV-2, is where the repertoires were released. HLA class I and class II types, where available, came from metadata supplied by the sample provider rather than from assay-based typing. The prospective study material was composed of cDNA or gDNA derived from T cells, B-cell-depleted T cells, or PBMCs. Subjects who had been exposed to COVID-19, were actively infected with it, or had recovered from it provided the deeply sampled blood TCRbeta repertoires that made up the dataset. Points the paper makes about the study in general: The quantity of clinical and demographic metadata differed by source and by participant and was supplied without curation.

The sequenced sample was peripheral blood. The sequence derives from an older woman with acute or convalescent COVID-19. The sequence links TRBV5-8 to TRBJ2-2; the D gene remains uncertain. The CDR3 in this case is CASSLAGTVLGELFF. The DNA sequence reads TGTGCCAGCAGCTTAGCAGGCACGGTCCTCGGGGAGCTGTTTTTT.